These 18 T cell receptor beta chains share one sample of origin, sequenced in a study of blood T cell repertoires in COVID-19. The table came from immunoSEQ multiplex PCR; TCRdb's copy has only in-frame clones and leaves some out. The sample has under 250,000 clones; 80% to 95% are singletons. The sample consisted of peripheral blood. These receptors came from a man in his sixties with COVID-19, enrolled during active disease.

J is TRBJ1-2 and V is TRBV19; 7 bases line up with TRBD1. The CDR3 is 14 residues long. CDR1 is LNHDA, CDR2 SQIVND, per germline (reference sequence). V was pared by 5 bases and J by 5 bases, with 8 bases of the junction left unmatched. CDR3: CASSPVGTAYGYTF. CDR3 coding DNA: TGTGCCAGTAGTCCGGTCGGGACAGCATATGGCTACACCTTC. The full variable domain, its missing parts supplied by reference TRBV19 and TRBJ1-2, is DGGITQSPKYLFRKEGQNVTLSCEQNLNHDAMYWYRQDPGQGLRLIYYSQIVNDFQKGDIAEGYSVSREKKESFPLTVTSAQKNPTAFYLCASSPVGTAYGYTFGSGTRLTVV.

The rearrangement uses TRBV6-4 and TRBJ2-3, with a possible D match to TRBD2 (5 bases). The germline V gene has CDR1 MRHNA and CDR2 SNTAGT. The germline V and J ends were trimmed by 0 bases and 4 bases, with 8 bases remaining between them. The CDR3 spans 14 residues. The CDR3 sequence is CASSDSEASDTQYF. The CDR3 region has the DNA TGTGCCAGCAGTGACTCGGAGGCTTCAGATACGCAGTATTTT.

J is TRBJ2-2 and V is TRBV19; TRBD2 aligns across 9 bases. The V and J ends lost 5 bases and 2 bases, in that order; junction bases with no gene match: 6. CDR3 size: 16 residues. Germline V gene data show CDR1 as LNHDA and CDR2 as SQIVND (reference sequence). CDR3 coding DNA: TGTGCCAGTAGTGGGGTAGCGGGGGCCAACACCGGGGAGCTGTTTTTT. It translates to CASSGVAGANTGELFF.

The chain recombines TRBV7-3 with TRBJ1-1; no reliable D call. The V gene lost 4 bases and the J gene lost 1 base, with 7 bases spanning the gap. Germline loops: CDR1 SGHTA, CDR2 FQGTGA. The CDR3 spans 13 residues. CDR3 coding DNA: TGTGCCAGCAGCTCACGACAGAACACTGAAGCTTTCTTT. Amino acid sequence: CASSSRQNTEAFF.

The chain couples TRBV6-1 to TRBJ2-7; D perhaps matches TRBD1 (6 bases). The ends were cut back, 2 bases at V and 5 bases at J, with 19 bases in the middle. Germline lookup yields CDR1 MNHNS and CDR2 SASEGT. The CDR3 spans 16 residues. The CDR3 loop is CASSEPGTFRGHEQYF. The CDR3 bases are TGTGCCAGCAGTGAACCGGGGACATTCCGCGGGCACGAGCAGTACTTC.

The chain has TRBV6-6 and TRBJ2-7; D possibly corresponds to TRBD1 (5 bases). The germline V gene encodes CDR1 MNHNY and CDR2 SVGAGI (reference sequence). V lost 8 bases, J lost 4 bases, and 18 bases lay in between. There are 14 residues in the CDR3. The CDR3 DNA follows: TGTGCCAGCGTTTTCGGATCAGGGATTTACGAGCAGTACTTC. Translated: CASVFGSGIYEQYF.

The V gene is TRBV2, the J gene TRBJ2-2; possible D gene TRBD2, 6 bases. V gave up 4 bases and J gave up 5 bases, with 14 bases separating them. Germline V gene sequence: CDR1 SNHLY, CDR2 FYNNEI. The CDR3 is made up of 15 amino acids. The CDR3, as DNA: TGTGCCAGCAGTGTCCTGCAGGGAGGTACCGGGGAGCTGTTTTTT. Encoded protein: CASSVLQGGTGELFF.

This rearrangement joins TRBV7-9 to TRBJ1-2; possibly TRBD1 for D (6 bases). Germline CDR1 and CDR2: SEHNR and FQNEAQ (reference sequence). The germline V and J ends were trimmed by 5 bases and 5 bases, with 24 bases remaining between them. This CDR3 contains 17 residues. The CDR3 reads CASSPGVQGQNSYGYTF. The CDR3 region has the DNA TGTGCCAGCAGCCCCGGGGTCCAAGGACAGAATTCATATGGCTACACCTTC.

This clone was detected only once. V and J are TRBV2 and TRBJ2-7; 13 nucleotides agree with TRBD2. V lost 3 bases and J lost 5; bases outside the gene matches: 10. Germline values: CDR1 SNHLY, CDR2 FYNNEI. This CDR3 spans 17 amino acids. CDR3 sequence (DNA): TGTGCCAGCAGTGATACTAGCGGGAGGGCCAATTCCCACGAGCAGTACTTC. Translated, it gives CASSDTSGRANSHEQYF. The variable domain in full, with the rest retrieved from reference TRBV2 and TRBJ2-7, is EPEVTQTPSHQVTQMGQEVILRCVPISNHLYFYWYRQILGQKVEFLVSFYNNEISEKSEIFDDQFSVERPDGSNFTLKIRSTKLEDSAMYFCASSDTSGRANSHEQYFGPGTRLTVT.

The gene calls are TRBV12-3 or TRBV12-4 and TRBJ1-2; the D is unclear. The CDR3 contains 13 residues. Trimming took 0 bases from V and 4 from J, leaving 6 bases between them. The CDR3 region is CASSLAQAYGYTF. The CDR3 nucleotides are TGTGCCAGCAGTTTAGCCCAGGCCTATGGCTACACCTTC.

The chain couples TRBV29-1 to TRBJ2-7; 7 nucleotides align to TRBD1. Germline V CDR1 and CDR2: SQVTM, ANQGSEA. The CDR3 has 15 amino acids. V was clipped by 2 bases and J by 0 bases; unmatched bases: 7. The CDR3 nucleotides are TGCAGCGTTGAACGTAGGGACAGTGGCTCCTACGAGCAGTACTTC. Its protein product is CSVERRDSGSYEQYF.

The V call is TRBV5-5, the J call TRBJ1-2; perhaps TRBD1 as D (6 bases). Germline CDR1 SGHKS, CDR2 YYEKEE (reference sequence). Deletions cut 0 bases from V and 2 bases from J, with 8 bases between. This CDR3 region has 14 residues. CDR3 bases: TGTGCCAGCAGCTTGGTTCAGGGGAACTATGGCTACACCTTC. This codes for CASSLVQGNYGYTF.

The gene calls are TRBV11-2 and TRBJ2-1, with 9 bases that match TRBD1. From germline, CDR1 is SGHAT and CDR2 FQNNGV. Trimming cost V 2 bases and J 1 base; bases outside gene matches: 3. The CDR3 is made up of 16 amino acids. CDR3 DNA sequence: TGTGCCAGCAGCTTAAACAGGGGGCTTTCCTACAATGAGCAGTTCTTC. Its translation: CASSLNRGLSYNEQFF.

This chain uses TRBV28 with TRBJ1-3, with D perhaps TRBD1 (5 bases). The CDR3 has 14 residues. Trimming stripped 5 bases from V and 2 bases from J, with 10 bases between. Germline assignment: CDR1 MDHEN and CDR2 SYDVKM. This chain's CDR3 is CASSASGTGNTIYF. CDR3 nucleotides: TGTGCCAGCAGTGCCTCAGGGACTGGAAACACCATATATTTT.

There are a few counts of this clone. The chain employs TRBV3-1 (or the pseudogene TRBV3-2) and TRBJ2-1; no definite D call. Germline V lookup: CDR1 LGHDT, CDR2 YNNKEL (reference sequence). The CDR3 has 13 residues. V lost 6 bases to trimming and J lost 7 bases, with 13 bases between them. CDR3 DNA: TGTGCCAGCAGGTTCTCGGCGGCTAATGAGCAGTTCTTC. It encodes CASRFSAANEQFF.

The chain links TRBV5-4 to TRBJ2-1; 10 positions agree with TRBD1. Germline loops: CDR1 SGHNT, CDR2 YYREEE (reference sequence). This CDR3 region has 15 residues. Trimming cost V 3 bases and J 6 bases; bases outside gene matches: 6. CDR3 coding DNA: TGTGCCAGCAGCTCGGGGGACAGGGGTGTCAATGAGCAGTTCTTC. This sequence encodes CASSSGDRGVNEQFF.

The chain uses TRBV6-5 and TRBJ2-5, with 11 nucleotides matching TRBD1. This CDR3 has 13 residues. CDR1 is MNHEY, CDR2 SVGAGI, per germline. Losses at the gene ends were 6 bases for V and 4 bases for J; bases not matched to a gene: 1. The CDR3: CASRGTGGETQYF. The CDR3, as DNA: TGTGCCAGCAGAGGGACAGGGGGAGAGACCCAGTACTTC.

The chain recombines TRBV3-1 (or the pseudogene TRBV3-2) with TRBJ1-4, with a tentative D call TRBD1 (6 bases). The germline V and J ends were trimmed by 1 base and 5 bases, with 8 bases remaining between them. The CDR3 has 14 amino acids. The germline gives CDR1 LGHDT, CDR2 YNNKEL (reference sequence). In DNA form, the CDR3 reads TGTGCCAGCAGCCAAGCGGACAGCAATGAAAAACTGTTTTTT. This encodes CASSQADSNEKLFF.